Listed below are T cell receptor beta chains from one sample, sequenced in a study of technical replicates of blood from a handful of donors. Data came from immunoSEQ multiplex PCR; TCRdb stores just in-frame clones and leaves some out. The data contain about 81,000 clones, roughly four fifths of them singletons. The sequenced material came from PBMCs. Receptors originate from a human donor in good health. Some clones in this sample may be carry-over from other donors' samples. The CDR3 runs from the conserved cysteine through the conserved F or W. A D gene is named only where the DNA matches it firmly. A clone size is listed for some rows: how often the clone was seen (once, few, many), or a class if it is expanded.

>TRBJ1-1|NA|NA|TRBV2
CASSERGIEAFF
>TRBJ2-2|NA|NA|TRBV5-8
CASSLEGWSGELFF
>TRBJ2-1|NA|TRBD2|TRBV4-3
CASSQSGLNNEQFF
>TRBJ2-1|few|NA|TRBV7-8
CASSSLRGIRRYNEQFF
>TRBJ2-7|NA|NA|TRBV5-1
CASSPLLADSSYEQYF
>TRBJ2-5|NA|NA|TRBV6-1
CASGSEGGNQETQYF
>TRBJ2-5|NA|NA|TRBV4-3
CASSQDARAGYQETQYF
>TRBJ2-1|NA|TRBD2|TRBV6-6
CASSYPGLAGYEQFF
>TRBJ2-5|few|NA|TRBV2
CASRPEQGKETQYF
>TRBJ1-1|NA|NA|TRBV18
CASSPSGVNTEAFF
>TRBJ2-3|NA|NA|TRBV5-1
CASRIQGAGTDTQYF